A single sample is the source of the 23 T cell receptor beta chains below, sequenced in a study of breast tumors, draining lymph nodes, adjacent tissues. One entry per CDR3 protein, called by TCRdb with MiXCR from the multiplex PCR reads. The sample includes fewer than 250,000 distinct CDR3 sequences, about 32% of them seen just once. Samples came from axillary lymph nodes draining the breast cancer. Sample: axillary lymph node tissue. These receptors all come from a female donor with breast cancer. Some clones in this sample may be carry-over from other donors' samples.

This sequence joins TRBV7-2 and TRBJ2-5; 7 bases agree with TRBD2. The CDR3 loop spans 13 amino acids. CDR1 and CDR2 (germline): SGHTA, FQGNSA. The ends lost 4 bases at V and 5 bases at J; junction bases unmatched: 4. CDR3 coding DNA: TGTGCCAGCAGCTCAGCGGGAAAGGAGACCCAGTACTTC. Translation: CASSSAGKETQYF. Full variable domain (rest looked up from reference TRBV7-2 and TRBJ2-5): GAGVSQSPSNKVTEKGKDVELRCDPISGHTALYWYRQSLGQGLEFLIYFQGNSAPDKSGLPSDRFSAERTGGSVSTLTIQRTQQEDSAVYLCASSSAGKETQYFGPGTRLLVL.

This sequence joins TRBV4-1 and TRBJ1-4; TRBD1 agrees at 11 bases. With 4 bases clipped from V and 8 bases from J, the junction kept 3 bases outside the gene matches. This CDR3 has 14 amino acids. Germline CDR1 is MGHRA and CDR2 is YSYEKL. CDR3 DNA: TGCGCCAGCAGCCGGACAGGGGGCTGGGAAAAACTGTTTTTT. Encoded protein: CASSRTGGWEKLFF.

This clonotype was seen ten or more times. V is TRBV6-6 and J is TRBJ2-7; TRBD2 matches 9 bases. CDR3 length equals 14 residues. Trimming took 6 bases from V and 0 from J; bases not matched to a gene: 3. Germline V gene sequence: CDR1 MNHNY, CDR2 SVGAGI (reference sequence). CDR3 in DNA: TGTGCCAGCAGAGCGGGGGGAAGCTCCTACGAGCAGTACTTC. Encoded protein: CASRAGGSSYEQYF.

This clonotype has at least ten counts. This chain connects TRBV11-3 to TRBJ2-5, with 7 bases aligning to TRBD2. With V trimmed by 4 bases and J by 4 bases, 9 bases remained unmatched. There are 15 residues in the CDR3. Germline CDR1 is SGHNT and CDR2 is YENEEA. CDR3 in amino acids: CASSSILADRETQYF. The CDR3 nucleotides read TGTGCCAGCAGCTCGATCCTAGCGGACCGAGAGACCCAGTACTTC.

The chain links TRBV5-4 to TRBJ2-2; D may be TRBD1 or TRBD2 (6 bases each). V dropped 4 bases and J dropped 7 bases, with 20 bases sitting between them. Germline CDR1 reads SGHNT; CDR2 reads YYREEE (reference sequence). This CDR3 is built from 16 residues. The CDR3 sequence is CASSGVVRGGIGELFF. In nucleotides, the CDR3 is TGTGCCAGCAGCGGCGTCGTGAGAGGGGGGATCGGGGAGCTGTTTTTT.

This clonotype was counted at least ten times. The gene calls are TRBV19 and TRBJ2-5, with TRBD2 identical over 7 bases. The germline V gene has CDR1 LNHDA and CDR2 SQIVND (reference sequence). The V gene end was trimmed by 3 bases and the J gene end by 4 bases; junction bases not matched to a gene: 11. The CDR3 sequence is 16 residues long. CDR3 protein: CASSIPTGGRGETQYF. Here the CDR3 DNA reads TGTGCCAGTAGTATCCCTACGGGGGGAAGGGGAGAGACCCAGTACTTC.

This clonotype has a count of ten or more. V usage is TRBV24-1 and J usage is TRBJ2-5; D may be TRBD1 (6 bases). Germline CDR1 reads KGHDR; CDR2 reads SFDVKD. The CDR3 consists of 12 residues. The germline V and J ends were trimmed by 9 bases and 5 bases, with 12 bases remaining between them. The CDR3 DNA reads TGTGCCACCGGTACAGGGTTGGAGACCCAGTACTTC. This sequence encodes CATGTGLETQYF.

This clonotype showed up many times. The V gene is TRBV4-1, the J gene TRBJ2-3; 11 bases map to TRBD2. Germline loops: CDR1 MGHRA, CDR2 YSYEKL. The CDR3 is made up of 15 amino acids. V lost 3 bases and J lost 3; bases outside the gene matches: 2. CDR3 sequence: CASSHSGRETDTQYF. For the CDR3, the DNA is TGCGCCAGCAGCCATAGCGGGAGGGAGACAGATACGCAGTATTTT.

The CDR3 spells CASSLAVTGGNTIYF. The CDR3 DNA reads as TGTGCCAGCAGCTTAGCAGTCACGGGGGGAAACACCATATATTTT. J is TRBJ1-3 and V is TRBV7-2; D unresolved. The V and J ends lost 0 bases and 4 bases respectively, with 10 bases between them. The V gene's germline CDR1 is SGHTA and CDR2 FQGNSA. The CDR3 extends over 15 amino acids.

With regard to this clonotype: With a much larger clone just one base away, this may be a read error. CDR3 nucleotides: TGTGCCAGCACTCACCGGGACAGGAGCACAGATACGCAGTATTTT. This encodes CASTHRDRSTDTQYF. This chain uses TRBV9 with TRBJ2-3; TRBD1 aligns across 8 bases. V lost 6 bases to trimming and J lost 0 bases; unmatched junction nucleotides: 6. Germline CDR1 and CDR2: SGDLS and YYNGEE. CDR3 size: 15 residues.

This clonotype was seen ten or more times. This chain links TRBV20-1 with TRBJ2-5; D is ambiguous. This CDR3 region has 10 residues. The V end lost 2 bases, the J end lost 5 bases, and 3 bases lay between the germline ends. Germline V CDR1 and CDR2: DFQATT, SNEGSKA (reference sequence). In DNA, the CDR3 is TGCAGTGCTAGAATGGAGACCCAGTACTTC. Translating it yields CSARMETQYF.

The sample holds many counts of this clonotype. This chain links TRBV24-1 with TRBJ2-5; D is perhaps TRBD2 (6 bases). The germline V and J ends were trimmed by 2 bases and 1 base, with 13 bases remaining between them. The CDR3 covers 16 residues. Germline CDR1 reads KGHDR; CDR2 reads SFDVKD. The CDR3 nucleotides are TGTGCCACCAGTGATTACGGGGGTAGGCTCCAAGAGACCCAGTACTTC. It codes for CATSDYGGRLQETQYF.

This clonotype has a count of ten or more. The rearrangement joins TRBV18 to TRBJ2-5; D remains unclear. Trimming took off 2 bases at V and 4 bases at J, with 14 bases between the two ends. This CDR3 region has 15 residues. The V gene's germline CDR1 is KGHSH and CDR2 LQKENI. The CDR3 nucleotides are TGTGCCAGCTCACCATATAAGGCTAGACGAGAGACCCAGTACTTC. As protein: CASSPYKARRETQYF.

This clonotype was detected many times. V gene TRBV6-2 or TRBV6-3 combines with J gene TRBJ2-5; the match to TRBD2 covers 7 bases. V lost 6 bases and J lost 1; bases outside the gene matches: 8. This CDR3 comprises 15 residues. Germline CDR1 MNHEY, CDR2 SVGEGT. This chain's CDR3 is CASSRSGNTQETQYF. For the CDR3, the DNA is TGTGCCAGCAGCAGAAGCGGGAACACCCAAGAGACCCAGTACTTC.

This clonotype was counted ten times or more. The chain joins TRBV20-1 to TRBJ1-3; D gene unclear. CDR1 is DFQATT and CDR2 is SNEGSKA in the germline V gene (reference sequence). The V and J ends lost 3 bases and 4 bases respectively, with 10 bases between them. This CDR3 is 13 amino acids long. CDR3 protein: CSARDPSGNTIYF. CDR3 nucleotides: TGCAGTGCTAGGGACCCGTCCGGAAACACCATATATTTT.

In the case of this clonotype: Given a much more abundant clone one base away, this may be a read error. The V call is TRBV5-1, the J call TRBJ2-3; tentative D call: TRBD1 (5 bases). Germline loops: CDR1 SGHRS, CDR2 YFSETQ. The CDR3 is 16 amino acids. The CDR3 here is CVSSPAVTVSTDTQYF. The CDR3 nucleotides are TGCGTCAGCTCCCCCGCCGTGACAGTAAGCACAGATACGCAGTATTTT.

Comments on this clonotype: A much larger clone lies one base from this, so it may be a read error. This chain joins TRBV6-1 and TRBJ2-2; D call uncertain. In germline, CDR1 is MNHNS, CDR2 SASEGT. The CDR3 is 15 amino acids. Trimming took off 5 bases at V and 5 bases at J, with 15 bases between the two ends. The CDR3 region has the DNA TGTGCCAGCAGTCAAGTTATAGGGCAGACCGGGGAGCTGTTTTTT. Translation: CASSQVIGQTGELFF.

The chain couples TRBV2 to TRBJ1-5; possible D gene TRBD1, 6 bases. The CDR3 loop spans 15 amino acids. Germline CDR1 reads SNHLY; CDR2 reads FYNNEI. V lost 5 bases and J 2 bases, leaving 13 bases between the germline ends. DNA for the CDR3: TGTGCCAGCAGTAGGGGGGGAGCTGGCAATCAGCCCCAGCATTTT. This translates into CASSRGGAGNQPQHF.

CDR3 residues: CASSGEGQVGRASYNEQYF. The CDR3 DNA sequence: TGTGCCAGCAGCGGGGAGGGACAGGTGGGGCGGGCGTCCTACAATGAGCAGTATTTT. The J gene is TRBJ2-3, the V gene TRBV9; maybe TRBD1 (8 bases). Trimming took 3 bases from V and 11 from J, leaving 34 bases between them. Germline V gene sequence: CDR1 SGDLS, CDR2 YYNGEE. This CDR3 comprises 19 residues.

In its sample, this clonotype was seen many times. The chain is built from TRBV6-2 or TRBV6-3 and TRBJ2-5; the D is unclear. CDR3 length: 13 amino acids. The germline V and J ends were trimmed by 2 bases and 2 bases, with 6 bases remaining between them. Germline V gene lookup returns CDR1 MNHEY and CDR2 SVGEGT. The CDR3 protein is CASSYGLQETQYF. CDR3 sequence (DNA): TGTGCCAGCAGTTACGGCTTACAAGAGACCCAGTACTTC.

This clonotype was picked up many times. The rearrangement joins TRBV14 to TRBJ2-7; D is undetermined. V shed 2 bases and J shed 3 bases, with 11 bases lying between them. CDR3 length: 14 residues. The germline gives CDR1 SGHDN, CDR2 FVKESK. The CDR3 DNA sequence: TGTGCCAGCAGCCAAAGCCTAGTGCACTACGAGCAGTACTTC. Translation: CASSQSLVHYEQYF. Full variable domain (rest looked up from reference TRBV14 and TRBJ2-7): EAGVTQFPSHSVIEKGQTVTLRCDPISGHDNLYWYRRVMGKEIKFLLHFVKESKQDESGMPNNRFLAERTGGTYSTLKVQPAELEDSGVYFCASSQSLVHYEQYFGPGTRLTVT.

CDR3 sequence reads: CASRFAGPGLAGYNEQYF. CDR3 nucleotides: TGCGCCAGCAGATTCGCGGGACCGGGACTAGCGGGATATAACGAGCAGTACTTC. V is TRBV5-1 and J is TRBJ2-7, with TRBD2 identical over 13 bases. The germline gives CDR1 SGHRS, CDR2 YFSETQ. After removal of 5 bases from V and 5 bases from J, the junction contained 16 bases not matched to a gene. The CDR3 covers 18 residues.

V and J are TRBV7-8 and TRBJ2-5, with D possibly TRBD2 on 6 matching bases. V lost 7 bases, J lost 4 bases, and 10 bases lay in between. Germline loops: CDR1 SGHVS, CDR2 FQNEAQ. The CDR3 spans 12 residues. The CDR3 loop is CASNSGGETQYF. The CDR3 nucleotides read TGTGCCAGCAACTCCGGGGGAGAGACCCAGTACTTC.